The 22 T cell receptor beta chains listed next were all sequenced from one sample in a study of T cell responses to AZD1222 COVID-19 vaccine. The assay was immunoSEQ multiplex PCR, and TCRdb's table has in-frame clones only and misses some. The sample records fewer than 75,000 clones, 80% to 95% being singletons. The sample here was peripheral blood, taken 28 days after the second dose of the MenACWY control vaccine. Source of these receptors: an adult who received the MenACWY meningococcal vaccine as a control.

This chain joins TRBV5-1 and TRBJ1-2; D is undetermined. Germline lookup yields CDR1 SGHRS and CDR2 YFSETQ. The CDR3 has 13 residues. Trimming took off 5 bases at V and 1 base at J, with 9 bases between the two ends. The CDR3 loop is CASRQDINYGYTF. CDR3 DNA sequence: TGCGCCAGCAGACAAGACATTAACTATGGCTACACCTTC. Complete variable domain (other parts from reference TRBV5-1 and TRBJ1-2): KAGVTQTPRYLIKTRGQQVTLSCSPISGHRSVSWYQQTPGQGLQFLFEYFSETQRNKGNFPGRFSGRQFSNSRSEMNVSTLELGDSALYLCASRQDINYGYTFGSGTRLTVV.

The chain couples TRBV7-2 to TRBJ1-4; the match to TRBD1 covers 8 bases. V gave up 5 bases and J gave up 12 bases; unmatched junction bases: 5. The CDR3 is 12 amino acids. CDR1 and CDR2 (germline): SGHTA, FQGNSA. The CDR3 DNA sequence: TGTGCCAGCAGCCCGGAGGACAGGGAACTGTTTTTT. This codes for CASSPEDRELFF.

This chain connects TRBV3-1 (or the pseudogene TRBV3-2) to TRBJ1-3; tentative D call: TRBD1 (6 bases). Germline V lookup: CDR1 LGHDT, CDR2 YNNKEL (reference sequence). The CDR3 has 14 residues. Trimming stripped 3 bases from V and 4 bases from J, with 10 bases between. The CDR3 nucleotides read TGTGCCAGCAGCCACCAACAGGGAGGAAACACCATATATTTT. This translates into CASSHQQGGNTIYF.

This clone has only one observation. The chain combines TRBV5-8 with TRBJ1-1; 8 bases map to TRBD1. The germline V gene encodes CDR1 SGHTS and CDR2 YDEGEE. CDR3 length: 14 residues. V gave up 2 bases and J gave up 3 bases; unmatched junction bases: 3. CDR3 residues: CASSFGQGDTEAFF. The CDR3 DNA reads TGTGCCAGCAGCTTCGGACAGGGTGACACTGAAGCTTTCTTT.

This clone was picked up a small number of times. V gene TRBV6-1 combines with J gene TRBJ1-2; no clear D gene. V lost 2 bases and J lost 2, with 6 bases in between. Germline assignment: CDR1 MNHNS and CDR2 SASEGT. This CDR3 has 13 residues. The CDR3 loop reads CASSERRNYGYTF. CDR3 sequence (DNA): TGTGCCAGCAGTGAACGTAGAAACTATGGCTACACCTTC.

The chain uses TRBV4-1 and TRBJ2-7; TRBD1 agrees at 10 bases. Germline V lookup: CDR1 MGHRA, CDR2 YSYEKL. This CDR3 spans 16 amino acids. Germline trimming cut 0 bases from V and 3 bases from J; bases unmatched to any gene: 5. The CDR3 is CASSQDLGTGDYEQYF. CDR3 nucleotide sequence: TGCGCCAGCAGCCAAGATCTGGGGACAGGGGACTACGAGCAGTACTTC.

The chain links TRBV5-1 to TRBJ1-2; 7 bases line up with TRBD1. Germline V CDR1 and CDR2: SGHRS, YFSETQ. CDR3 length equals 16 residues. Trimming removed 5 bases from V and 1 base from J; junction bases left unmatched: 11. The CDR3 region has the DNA TGCGCCAGCAGTCCAAATCCCGGGACAGTTAACTATGGCTACACCTTC. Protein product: CASSPNPGTVNYGYTF.

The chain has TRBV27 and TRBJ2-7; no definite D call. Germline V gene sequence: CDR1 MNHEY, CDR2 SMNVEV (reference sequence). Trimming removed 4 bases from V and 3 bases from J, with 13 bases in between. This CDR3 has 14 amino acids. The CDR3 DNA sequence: TGTGCCAGCAGTTCGACCCGGCGAATCTACGAGCAGTACTTC. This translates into CASSSTRRIYEQYF.

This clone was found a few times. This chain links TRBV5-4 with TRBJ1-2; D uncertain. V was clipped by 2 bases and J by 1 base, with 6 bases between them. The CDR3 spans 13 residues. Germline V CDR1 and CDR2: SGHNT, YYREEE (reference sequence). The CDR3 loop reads CASSFGLNYGYTF. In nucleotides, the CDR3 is TGTGCCAGCAGCTTTGGGCTTAACTATGGCTACACCTTC. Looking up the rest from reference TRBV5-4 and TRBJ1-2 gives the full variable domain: ETGVTQSPTHLIKTRGQQVTLRCSSQSGHNTVSWYQQALGQGPQFIFQYYREEENGRGNFPPRFSGLQFPNYSSELNVNALELDDSALYLCASSFGLNYGYTFGSGTRLTVV.

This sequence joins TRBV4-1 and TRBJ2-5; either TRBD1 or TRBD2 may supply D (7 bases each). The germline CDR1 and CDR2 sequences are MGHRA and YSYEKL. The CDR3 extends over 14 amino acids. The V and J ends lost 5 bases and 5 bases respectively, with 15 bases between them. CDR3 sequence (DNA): TGCGCCAGCAGCGTCAGGGGGGGCAAGGAGACCCAGTACTTC. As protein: CASSVRGGKETQYF.

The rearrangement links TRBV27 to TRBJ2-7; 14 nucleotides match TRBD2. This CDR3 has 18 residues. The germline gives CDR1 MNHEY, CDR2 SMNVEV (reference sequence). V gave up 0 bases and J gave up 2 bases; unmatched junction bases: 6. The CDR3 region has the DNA TGTGCCAGCAGTTTATCTGGACTAGCGGGGGGTTTTCCCTACGAGCAGTACTTC. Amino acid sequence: CASSLSGLAGGFPYEQYF.

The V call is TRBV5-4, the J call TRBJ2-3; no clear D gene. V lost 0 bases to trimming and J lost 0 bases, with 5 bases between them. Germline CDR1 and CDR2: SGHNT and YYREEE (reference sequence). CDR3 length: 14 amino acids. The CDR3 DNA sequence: TGTGCCAGCAGCTTGGACTCTAGCACAGATACGCAGTATTTT. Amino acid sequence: CASSLDSSTDTQYF.

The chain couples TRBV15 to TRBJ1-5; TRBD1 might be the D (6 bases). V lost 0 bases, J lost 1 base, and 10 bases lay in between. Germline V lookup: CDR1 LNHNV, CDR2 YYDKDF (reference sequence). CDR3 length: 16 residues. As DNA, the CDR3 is TGTGCCACCAGCAGAGATGGCGGGGGCAGCAATCAGCCCCAGCATTTT. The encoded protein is CATSRDGGGSNQPQHF.

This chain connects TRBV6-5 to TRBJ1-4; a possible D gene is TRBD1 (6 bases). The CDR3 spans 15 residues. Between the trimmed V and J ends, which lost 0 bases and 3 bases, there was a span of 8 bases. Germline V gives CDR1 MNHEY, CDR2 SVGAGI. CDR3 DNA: TGTGCCAGCAGTTACTCGGGGGGCCCTAATGAAAAACTGTTTTTT. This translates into CASSYSGGPNEKLFF.

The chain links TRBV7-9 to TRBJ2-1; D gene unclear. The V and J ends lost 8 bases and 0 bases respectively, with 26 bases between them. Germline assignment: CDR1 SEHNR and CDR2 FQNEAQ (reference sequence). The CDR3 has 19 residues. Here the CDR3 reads CASLSLRGARKASYNEQFF. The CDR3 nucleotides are TGTGCCAGCCTTAGTCTGCGCGGAGCTAGAAAGGCCTCCTACAATGAGCAGTTCTTC.

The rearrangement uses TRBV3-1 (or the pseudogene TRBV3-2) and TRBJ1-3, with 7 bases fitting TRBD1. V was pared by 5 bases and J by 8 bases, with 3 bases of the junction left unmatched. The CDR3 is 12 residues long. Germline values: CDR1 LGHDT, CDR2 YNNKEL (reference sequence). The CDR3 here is CASSSTGHTIYF. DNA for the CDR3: TGTGCCAGCAGCTCGACAGGGCACACCATATATTTT.

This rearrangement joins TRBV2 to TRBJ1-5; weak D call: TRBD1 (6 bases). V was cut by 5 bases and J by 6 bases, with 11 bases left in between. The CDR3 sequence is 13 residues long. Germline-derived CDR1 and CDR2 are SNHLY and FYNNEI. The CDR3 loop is CASSTGSGQPQHF. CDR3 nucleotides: TGTGCCAGCAGTACAGGGTCGGGTCAGCCCCAGCATTTT.

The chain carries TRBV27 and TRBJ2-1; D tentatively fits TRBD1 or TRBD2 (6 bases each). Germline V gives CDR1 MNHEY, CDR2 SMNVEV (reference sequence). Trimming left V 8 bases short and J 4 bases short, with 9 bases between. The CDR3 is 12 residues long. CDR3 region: CASGGGYNEQFF. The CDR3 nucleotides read TGTGCCAGCGGAGGGGGGTACAATGAGCAGTTCTTC.

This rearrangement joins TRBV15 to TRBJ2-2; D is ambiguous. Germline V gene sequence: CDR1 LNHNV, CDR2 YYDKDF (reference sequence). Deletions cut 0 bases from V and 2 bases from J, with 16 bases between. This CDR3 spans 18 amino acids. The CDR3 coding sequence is TGTGCCACCAGCAGAGAACCCGGCTGGGTTCTTAACACCGGGGAGCTGTTTTTT. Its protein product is CATSREPGWVLNTGELFF. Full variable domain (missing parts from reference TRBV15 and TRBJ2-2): DAMVIQNPRYQVTQFGKPVTLSCSQTLNHNVMYWYQQKSSQAPKLLFHYYDKDFNNEADTPDNFQSRRPNTSFCFLDIRSPGLGDTAMYLCATSREPGWVLNTGELFFGEGSRLTVL.

CDR3 DNA: TGCGCCAGCAGCCAAGAGGGCGGGGGACACCGAGAGCAGTACTTC. Translating gives CASSQEGGGHREQYF. The chain combines TRBV4-1 with TRBJ2-7; tentatively, D is TRBD2 (7 bases). Per germline, CDR1 MGHRA and CDR2 YSYEKL. The CDR3 totals 15 residues. V lost 0 bases to trimming and J lost 7 bases, with 16 bases between them.

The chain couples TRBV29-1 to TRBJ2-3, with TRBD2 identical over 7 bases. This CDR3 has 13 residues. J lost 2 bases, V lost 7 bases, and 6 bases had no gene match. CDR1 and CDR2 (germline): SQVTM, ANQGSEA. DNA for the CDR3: TGCAGCGGGGGCGGGAGAAACACAGATACGCAGTATTTT. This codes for CSGGGRNTDTQYF.

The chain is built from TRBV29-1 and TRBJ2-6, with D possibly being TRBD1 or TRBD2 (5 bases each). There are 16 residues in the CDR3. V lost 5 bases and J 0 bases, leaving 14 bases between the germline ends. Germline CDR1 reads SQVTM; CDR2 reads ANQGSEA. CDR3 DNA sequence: TGCAGCGTTCTACGGGACGTCGACTCTGGGGCCAACGTCCTGACTTTC. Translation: CSVLRDVDSGANVLTF.